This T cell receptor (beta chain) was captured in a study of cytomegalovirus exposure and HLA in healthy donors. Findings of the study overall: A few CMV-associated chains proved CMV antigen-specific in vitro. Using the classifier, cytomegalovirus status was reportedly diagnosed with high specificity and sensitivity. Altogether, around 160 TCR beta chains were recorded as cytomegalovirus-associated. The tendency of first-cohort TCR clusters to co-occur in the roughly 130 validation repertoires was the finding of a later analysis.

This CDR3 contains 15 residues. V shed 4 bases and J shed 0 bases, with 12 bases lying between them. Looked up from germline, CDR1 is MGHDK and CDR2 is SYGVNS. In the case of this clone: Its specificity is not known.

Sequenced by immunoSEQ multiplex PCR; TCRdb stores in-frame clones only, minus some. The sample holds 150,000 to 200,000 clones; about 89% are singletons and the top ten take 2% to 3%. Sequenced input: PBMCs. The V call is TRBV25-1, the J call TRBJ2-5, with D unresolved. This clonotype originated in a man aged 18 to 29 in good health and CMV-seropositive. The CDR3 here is CASSVTTWYQETQYF. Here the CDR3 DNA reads TGTGCCAGCAGTGTCACAACCTGGTACCAAGAGACCCAGTACTTC.